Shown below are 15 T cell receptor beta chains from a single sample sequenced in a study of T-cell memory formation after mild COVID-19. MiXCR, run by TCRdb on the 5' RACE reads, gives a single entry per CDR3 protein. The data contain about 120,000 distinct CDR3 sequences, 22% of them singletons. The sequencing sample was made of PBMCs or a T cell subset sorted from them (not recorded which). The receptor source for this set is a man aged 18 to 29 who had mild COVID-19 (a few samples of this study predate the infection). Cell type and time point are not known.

The DNA for the CDR3 is TGTGCCAGCAGTTACGCTCGGGCCGCGAGCTCCTACGAGCAGTACGTC. This sequence encodes CASSYARAASSYEQYV. V and J are TRBV6-6 and TRBJ2-7; D is unresolved. Between the trimmed V and J ends, which lost 2 bases and 0 bases, there was a span of 14 bases. CDR1 and CDR2 from the germline V gene are MNHNY and SVGAGI (reference sequence). This CDR3 contains 16 residues.

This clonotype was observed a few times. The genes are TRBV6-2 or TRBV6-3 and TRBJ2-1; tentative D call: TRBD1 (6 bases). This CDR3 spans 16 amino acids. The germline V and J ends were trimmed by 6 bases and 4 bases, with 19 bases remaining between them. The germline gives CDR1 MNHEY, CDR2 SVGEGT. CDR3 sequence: CASRGTGTRPYNEQFF. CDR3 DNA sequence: TGTGCCAGCAGGGGGACCGGGACAAGACCATACAATGAGCAGTTCTTC.

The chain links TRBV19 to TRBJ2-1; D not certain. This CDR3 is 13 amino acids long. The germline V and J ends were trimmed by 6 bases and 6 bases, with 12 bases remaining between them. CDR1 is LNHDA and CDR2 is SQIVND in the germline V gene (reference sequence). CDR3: CASSERWGNEQFF. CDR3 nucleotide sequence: TGTGCCAGTAGCGAGAGGTGGGGCAATGAGCAGTTCTTC.

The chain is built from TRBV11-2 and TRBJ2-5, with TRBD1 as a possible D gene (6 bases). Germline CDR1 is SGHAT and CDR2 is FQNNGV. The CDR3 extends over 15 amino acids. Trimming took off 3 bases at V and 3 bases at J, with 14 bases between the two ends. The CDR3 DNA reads TGTGCCAGCAGCTTGGGCAGGGGCCGGGAAGAGACCCAGTACTTC. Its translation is CASSLGRGREETQYF. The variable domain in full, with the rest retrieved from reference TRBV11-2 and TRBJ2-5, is EAGVAQSPRYKIIEKRQSVAFWCNPISGHATLYWYQQILGQGPKLLIQFQNNGVVDDSQLPKDRFSAERLKGVDSTLKIQPAKLEDSAVYLCASSLGRGREETQYFGPGTRLLVL.

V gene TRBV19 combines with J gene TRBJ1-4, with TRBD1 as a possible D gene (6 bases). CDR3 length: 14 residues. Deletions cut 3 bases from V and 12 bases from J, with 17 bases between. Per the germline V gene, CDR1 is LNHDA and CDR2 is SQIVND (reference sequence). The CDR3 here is CASSIDVQGRELFF. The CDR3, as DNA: TGTGCCAGTAGTATCGACGTACAGGGTCGGGAACTGTTTTTT.

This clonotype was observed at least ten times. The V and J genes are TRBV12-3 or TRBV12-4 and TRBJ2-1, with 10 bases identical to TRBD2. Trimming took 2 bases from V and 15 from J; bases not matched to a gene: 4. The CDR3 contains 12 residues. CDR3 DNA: TGTGCCAGCAGTTTAACTAGCGGGGAGTCGTTCTTC. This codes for CASSLTSGESFF.

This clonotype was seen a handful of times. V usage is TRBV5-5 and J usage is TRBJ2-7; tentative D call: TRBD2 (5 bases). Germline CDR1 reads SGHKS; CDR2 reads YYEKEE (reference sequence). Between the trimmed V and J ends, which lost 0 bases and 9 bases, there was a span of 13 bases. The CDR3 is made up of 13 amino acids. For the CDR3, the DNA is TGTGCCAGCAGCTTGGAACCCGGGATGCGGCAGTACGTC. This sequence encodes CASSLEPGMRQYV.

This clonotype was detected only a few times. Here the CDR3 DNA reads TGTGCCAGTAGTATAGAGGCCTCCTACGAGCAGTACTTC. Its translation is CASSIEASYEQYF. This chain connects TRBV19 to TRBJ2-7; D call uncertain. Trimming shortened V by 0 bases and J by 0 bases, and 3 bases separated the two germline ends. Germline V lookup: CDR1 LNHDA, CDR2 SQIVND (reference sequence). The CDR3 spans 13 residues. Full variable domain (rest looked up from reference TRBV19 and TRBJ2-7): DGGITQSPKYLFRKEGQNVTLSCEQNLNHDAMYWYRQDPGQGLRLIYYSQIVNDFQKGDIAEGYSVSREKKESFPLTVTSAQKNPTAFYLCASSIEASYEQYFGPGTRLTVT.

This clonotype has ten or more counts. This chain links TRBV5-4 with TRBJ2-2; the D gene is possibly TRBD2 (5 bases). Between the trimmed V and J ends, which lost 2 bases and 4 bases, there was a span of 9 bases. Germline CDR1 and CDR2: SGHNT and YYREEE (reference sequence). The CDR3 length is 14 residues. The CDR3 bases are TGTGCCAGCAGCTTCGGGGTATCCACCGGGGAGCTGTTTTTT. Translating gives CASSFGVSTGELFF.

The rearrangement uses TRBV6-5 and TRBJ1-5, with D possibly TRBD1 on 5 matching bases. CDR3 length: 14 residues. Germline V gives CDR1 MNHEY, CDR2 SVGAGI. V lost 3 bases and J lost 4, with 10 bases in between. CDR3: CASSYTGVNQPQHF. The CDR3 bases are TGTGCCAGCAGTTATACAGGAGTAAATCAGCCCCAGCATTTT.

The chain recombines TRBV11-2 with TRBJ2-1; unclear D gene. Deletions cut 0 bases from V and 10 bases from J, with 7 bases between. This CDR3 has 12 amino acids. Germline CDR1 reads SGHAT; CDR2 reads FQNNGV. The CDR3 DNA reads TGTGCCAGCAGCTTAGATGGCGTGGAGCAGTTCTTC. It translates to CASSLDGVEQFF.

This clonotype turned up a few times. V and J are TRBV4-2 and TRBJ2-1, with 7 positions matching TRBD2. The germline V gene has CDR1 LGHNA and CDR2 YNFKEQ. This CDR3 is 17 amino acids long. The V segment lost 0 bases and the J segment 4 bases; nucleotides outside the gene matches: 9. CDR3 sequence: CASSQEKSGGPYNEQFF. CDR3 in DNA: TGTGCCAGCAGCCAAGAGAAGTCGGGGGGTCCGTACAATGAGCAGTTCTTC.

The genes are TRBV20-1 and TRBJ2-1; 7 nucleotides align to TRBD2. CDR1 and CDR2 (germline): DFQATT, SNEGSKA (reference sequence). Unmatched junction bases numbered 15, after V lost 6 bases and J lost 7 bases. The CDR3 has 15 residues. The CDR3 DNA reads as TGCAGTGCCAGCAGCGGAGAGAGCGGGGCAAATGAGCAGTTCTTC. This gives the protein CSASSGESGANEQFF.

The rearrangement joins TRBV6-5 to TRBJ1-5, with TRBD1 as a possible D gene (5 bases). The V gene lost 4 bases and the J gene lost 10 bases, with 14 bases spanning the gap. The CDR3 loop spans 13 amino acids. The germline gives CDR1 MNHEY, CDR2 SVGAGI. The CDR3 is CASSLGGVEPQHF. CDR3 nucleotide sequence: TGTGCCAGCAGTTTGGGGGGGGTTGAACCCCAGCATTTT.

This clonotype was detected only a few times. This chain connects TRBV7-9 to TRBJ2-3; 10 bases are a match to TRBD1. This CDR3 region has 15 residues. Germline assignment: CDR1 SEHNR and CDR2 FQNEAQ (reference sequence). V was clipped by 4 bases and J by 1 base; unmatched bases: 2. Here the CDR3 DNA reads TGTGCCAGCAGCTACGGGACAGGGGGCACAGATACGCAGTATTTT. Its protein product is CASSYGTGGTDTQYF.